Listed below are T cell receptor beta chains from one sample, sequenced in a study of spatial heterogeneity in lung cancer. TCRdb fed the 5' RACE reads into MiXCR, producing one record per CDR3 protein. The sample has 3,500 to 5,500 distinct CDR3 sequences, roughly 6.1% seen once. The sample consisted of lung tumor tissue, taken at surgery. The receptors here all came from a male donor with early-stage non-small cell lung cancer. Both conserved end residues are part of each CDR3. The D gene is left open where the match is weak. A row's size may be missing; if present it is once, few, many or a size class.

CDR3 DNA: TGTGCCAGTGGGGGCGCATTTAAAACCGGGGAGCTGTTTTTT; CDR3 protein: CASGGAFKTGELFF; V gene: TRBV7-2; D gene: NA; J gene: TRBJ2-2; clone size: NA
CDR3 DNA: TGCAGTGCTAGAGATCTCGCAAGCGGGATCAATGAGCAGTTCTTC; CDR3 protein: CSARDLASGINEQFF; V gene: TRBV20-1; D gene: TRBD2; J gene: TRBJ2-1; clone size: many
CDR3 DNA: TGTGCCAGCAGCGTAGCTAGCGGGAGCACCGGGGAGCTGTTTTTT; CDR3 protein: CASSVASGSTGELFF; V gene: TRBV9; D gene: TRBD2; J gene: TRBJ2-2; clone size: many
CDR3 DNA: TGTGCCAGCAGTTTATACCGGGACAGGTACCTCGAGCAGTACTTC; CDR3 protein: CASSLYRDRYLEQYF; V gene: TRBV28; D gene: TRBD1; J gene: TRBJ2-7; clone size: many
CDR3 DNA: TGTGCCATCAGTGAGTCTGTCCAGAGAGAGCAGTTCTTC; CDR3 protein: CAISESVQREQFF; V gene: TRBV10-3; D gene: NA; J gene: TRBJ2-1; clone size: many
CDR3 DNA: TGTGCCAGCAGCTCCCAGGGGGGGAACACTGAAGCTTTCTTT; CDR3 protein: CASSSQGGNTEAFF; V gene: TRBV27; D gene: TRBD1; J gene: TRBJ1-1; clone size: NA
CDR3 DNA: TGCAGCGTTAGTTGGGGCACCCAAGAGACCCAGTACTTC; CDR3 protein: CSVSWGTQETQYF; V gene: TRBV29-1; D gene: NA; J gene: TRBJ2-5; clone size: many
CDR3 DNA: TGCGCCAGCAGCTTGGTGGCAGGGTGGACCGGGGAGCTGTTTTTT; CDR3 protein: CASSLVAGWTGELFF; V gene: TRBV5-1; D gene: NA; J gene: TRBJ2-2; clone size: many
CDR3 DNA: TGTGCCAGCAGTGAAAGAGACGGGGGAGCAGATACGCAGTATTTT; CDR3 protein: CASSERDGGADTQYF; V gene: TRBV6-1; D gene: NA; J gene: TRBJ2-3; clone size: few
CDR3 DNA: TGCAGTGCTAGGGGACAGGGTGCCTACGAGCAGTACTTC; CDR3 protein: CSARGQGAYEQYF; V gene: TRBV20-1; D gene: TRBD1; J gene: TRBJ2-7; clone size: NA
CDR3 DNA: TGTGCCAGCAGCAGATGGGGGGATGAGACCCAGTACTTC; CDR3 protein: CASSRWGDETQYF; V gene: TRBV6-2/TRBV6-3; D gene: NA; J gene: TRBJ2-5; clone size: medium-sized
CDR3 DNA: TGTGCCAGCAGCGCCGGGTTCTCTACCGGGGAGCTGTTTTTT; CDR3 protein: CASSAGFSTGELFF; V gene: TRBV5-4; D gene: NA; J gene: TRBJ2-2; clone size: many
CDR3 DNA: TGTGCCAGCAGCCGACAGGGAGTCCACGAGCAGTACTTC; CDR3 protein: CASSRQGVHEQYF; V gene: TRBV6-6; D gene: TRBD1; J gene: TRBJ2-7; clone size: medium-sized
CDR3 DNA: TGCAGCTCTTGGGGGACAGGGGACGAAGCTTTCTTT; CDR3 protein: CSSWGTGDEAFF; V gene: TRBV29-1; D gene: TRBD1; J gene: TRBJ1-1; clone size: many
CDR3 DNA: TGTGCCAGCAGTACTGGGGCCAACGTCCTGACTTTC; CDR3 protein: CASSTGANVLTF; V gene: TRBV12-3/TRBV12-4; D gene: NA; J gene: TRBJ2-6; clone size: medium-sized
CDR3 DNA: TGTGCCAGTAGTCCCAGGACTAGCGGGAACACCGGGGAGCTGTTTTTT; CDR3 protein: CASSPRTSGNTGELFF; V gene: TRBV19; D gene: TRBD2; J gene: TRBJ2-2; clone size: medium-sized
CDR3 DNA: TGCGCCAGCACCCTCCGCCAGGAAGAGACCCAGTACTTC; CDR3 protein: CASTLRQEETQYF; V gene: TRBV5-1; D gene: NA; J gene: TRBJ2-5; clone size: many
CDR3 DNA: TGCAGCGTTCCAACGGAGTTGTATGGCGGGGAGCTGTTTTTT; CDR3 protein: CSVPTELYGGELFF; V gene: TRBV29-1; D gene: NA; J gene: TRBJ2-2; clone size: many
CDR3 DNA: TGTGCCAGCAGTTACTCTGGAAACACCATATATTTT; CDR3 protein: CASSYSGNTIYF; V gene: TRBV6-2/TRBV6-3; D gene: NA; J gene: TRBJ1-3; clone size: many
CDR3 DNA: TGTGCCAGCAGTTACTCTCAGGGGAATCACGAGCAGTACTTC; CDR3 protein: CASSYSQGNHEQYF; V gene: TRBV6-6; D gene: NA; J gene: TRBJ2-7; clone size: many
CDR3 DNA: TGTGCCAGCAGCAGGGGCACTATCCTTTCCACAGATACGCAGTATTTT; CDR3 protein: CASSRGTILSTDTQYF; V gene: TRBV5-4; D gene: NA; J gene: TRBJ2-3; clone size: many
CDR3 DNA: TGTGCCAGCAAACGGGGACAGGGGGCCGACGAGCAGTACTTC; CDR3 protein: CASKRGQGADEQYF; V gene: TRBV6-1; D gene: TRBD1; J gene: TRBJ2-7; clone size: many
CDR3 DNA: TGTGCCAGCTCACCCCCCCGCGGGACTAGCGGGACAATAAATGAGCAGTTCTTC; CDR3 protein: CASSPPRGTSGTINEQFF; V gene: TRBV18; D gene: TRBD2; J gene: TRBJ2-1; clone size: medium-sized
CDR3 DNA: TGCAGTGCTACCTCCTCTGACGGGAAGGGGTACGAGCAGTACTTC; CDR3 protein: CSATSSDGKGYEQYF; V gene: TRBV20-1; D gene: NA; J gene: TRBJ2-7; clone size: few
CDR3 DNA: TGTGCCAGCAGTAGCGGGGGGACCGGGGAGCTGTTTTTT; CDR3 protein: CASSSGGTGELFF; V gene: TRBV2; D gene: TRBD2; J gene: TRBJ2-2; clone size: many
CDR3 DNA: TGCAGTGCTAGCCGGGCGGGGGTCAGAAATACGCAGTATTTT; CDR3 protein: CSASRAGVRNTQYF; V gene: TRBV20-1; D gene: TRBD2; J gene: TRBJ2-3; clone size: many
CDR3 DNA: TGTGCCAGCAGAATTACAGGCGTCGAGGGCTACACCTTC; CDR3 protein: CASRITGVEGYTF; V gene: TRBV14; D gene: NA; J gene: TRBJ1-2; clone size: NA
CDR3 DNA: TGTGCCAGCAGCTTAGTACCGGGCAGGGGGTTTGGAAACACCATATATTTT; CDR3 protein: CASSLVPGRGFGNTIYF; V gene: TRBV7-2; D gene: TRBD1; J gene: TRBJ1-3; clone size: many
CDR3 DNA: TGCAGTGCTAGCCTGGGGTGGAATGAAAAACTGTTTTTT; CDR3 protein: CSASLGWNEKLFF; V gene: TRBV20-1; D gene: NA; J gene: TRBJ1-4; clone size: many
CDR3 DNA: TGTGCCAGCAGTTACTCGACCGACAGGTCCACAGATACGCAGTATTTT; CDR3 protein: CASSYSTDRSTDTQYF; V gene: TRBV6-5; D gene: NA; J gene: TRBJ2-3; clone size: many
CDR3 DNA: TGCAGCGTTCAAGCAACAGCTGAAGCTTTCTTT; CDR3 protein: CSVQATAEAFF; V gene: TRBV29-1; D gene: NA; J gene: TRBJ1-1; clone size: many
CDR3 DNA: TGTGCCAGCAGCCGAGTCGGGGGGGGCACAGATACGCAGTATTTT; CDR3 protein: CASSRVGGGTDTQYF; V gene: TRBV3-1; D gene: TRBD2; J gene: TRBJ2-3; clone size: many
CDR3 DNA: TGTGCCAGCAGCTTGGGGTCAGCGACCGGGGAGCTGTTTTTT; CDR3 protein: CASSLGSATGELFF; V gene: TRBV7-3; D gene: NA; J gene: TRBJ2-2; clone size: many
CDR3 DNA: TGCAGCACCGGAGCGGCAGATACGCAGTATTTT; CDR3 protein: CSTGAADTQYF; V gene: TRBV29-1; D gene: NA; J gene: TRBJ2-3; clone size: many
CDR3 DNA: TGTGCCAGCAGCCGAGGGGACCCTACCTACAATGAGCAGTTCTTC; CDR3 protein: CASSRGDPTYNEQFF; V gene: TRBV14; D gene: NA; J gene: TRBJ2-1; clone size: many
CDR3 DNA: TGTGCCAGTAGTATCGGGTGGCAGCCTGGCTATGGCTACACCTTC; CDR3 protein: CASSIGWQPGYGYTF; V gene: TRBV19; D gene: NA; J gene: TRBJ1-2; clone size: many
CDR3 DNA: TGTGCCAGCAGCTTCCAGCGAGGCCAAGAGACCCAGTACTTC; CDR3 protein: CASSFQRGQETQYF; V gene: TRBV7-2; D gene: NA; J gene: TRBJ2-5; clone size: NA
CDR3 DNA: TGCAGTGCACGGTTGGGGCAGCCCCAGCATTTT; CDR3 protein: CSARLGQPQHF; V gene: TRBV20-1; D gene: NA; J gene: TRBJ1-5; clone size: NA
CDR3 DNA: TGTGCCAGCAGTCCTAGGGGGAGAGGGGAGCTGTTTTTT; CDR3 protein: CASSPRGRGELFF; V gene: TRBV27; D gene: NA; J gene: TRBJ2-2; clone size: many
CDR3 DNA: TGTGCCAGCAGTGCCCCCGATTCGGGAAGGCAAGAGACCCAGTACTTC; CDR3 protein: CASSAPDSGRQETQYF; V gene: TRBV7-2; D gene: NA; J gene: TRBJ2-5; clone size: medium-sized
CDR3 DNA: TGCAGCGCCTGTGGGGATGCCACAGATACGCAGTATTTT; CDR3 protein: CSACGDATDTQYF; V gene: TRBV29-1; D gene: NA; J gene: TRBJ2-3; clone size: many
CDR3 DNA: TGTGCCAGCAGTTACGACCCGGGACAGGGTGCAGATACGCAGTATTTT; CDR3 protein: CASSYDPGQGADTQYF; V gene: TRBV6-5; D gene: TRBD1; J gene: TRBJ2-3; clone size: NA
CDR3 DNA: TGTGCCAGCAGCGTAGCCCCGGACAACACTGAAGCTTTCTTT; CDR3 protein: CASSVAPDNTEAFF; V gene: TRBV9; D gene: NA; J gene: TRBJ1-1; clone size: many
CDR3 DNA: TGCGCCAGCAGCTTAACCACAGGGGGCCCTGAAGCTTTCTTT; CDR3 protein: CASSLTTGGPEAFF; V gene: TRBV5-1; D gene: TRBD1; J gene: TRBJ1-1; clone size: many
CDR3 DNA: TGTGCCACCGGTTCCGGGGAGCTGTTTTTT; CDR3 protein: CATGSGELFF; V gene: TRBV28; D gene: NA; J gene: TRBJ2-2; clone size: large
CDR3 DNA: TGCGCCAGCAGCTTGGGGACAGGGCCATACGAGCAGTACTTC; CDR3 protein: CASSLGTGPYEQYF; V gene: TRBV5-1; D gene: TRBD1; J gene: TRBJ2-7; clone size: many
CDR3 DNA: TGTGCCAGCAGCGAAGGGACAGGGCGCACAGATACGCAGTATTTT; CDR3 protein: CASSEGTGRTDTQYF; V gene: TRBV28; D gene: TRBD1; J gene: TRBJ2-3; clone size: many
CDR3 DNA: TGTGCCAGCAGCGCGGGACAGGACACCGGGGAGCTGTTTTTT; CDR3 protein: CASSAGQDTGELFF; V gene: TRBV5-4; D gene: TRBD1; J gene: TRBJ2-2; clone size: many
CDR3 DNA: TGCAGCGTTGCTAGCGGGGTGACCGGGGAGCTGTTTTTT; CDR3 protein: CSVASGVTGELFF; V gene: TRBV29-1; D gene: TRBD2; J gene: TRBJ2-2; clone size: many
CDR3 DNA: TGTGCCAGCAGCTTGGGGGATGGCTACACCTTC; CDR3 protein: CASSLGDGYTF; V gene: TRBV7-9; D gene: NA; J gene: TRBJ1-2; clone size: medium-sized
CDR3 DNA: TGTGCCAGCAGCCAAGGACAGATCGCAGATACGCAGTATTTT; CDR3 protein: CASSQGQIADTQYF; V gene: TRBV13; D gene: NA; J gene: TRBJ2-3; clone size: medium-sized
CDR3 DNA: TGTGCCAGCAGCCTATCCAGGGATCAGCCCCAGCATTTT; CDR3 protein: CASSLSRDQPQHF; V gene: TRBV5-5; D gene: NA; J gene: TRBJ1-5; clone size: many
CDR3 DNA: TGTGCCAGCAGTTACGGCGGGAGGGCCGTAACCGGGGAGCTGTTTTTT; CDR3 protein: CASSYGGRAVTGELFF; V gene: TRBV6-6; D gene: TRBD2; J gene: TRBJ2-2; clone size: medium-sized